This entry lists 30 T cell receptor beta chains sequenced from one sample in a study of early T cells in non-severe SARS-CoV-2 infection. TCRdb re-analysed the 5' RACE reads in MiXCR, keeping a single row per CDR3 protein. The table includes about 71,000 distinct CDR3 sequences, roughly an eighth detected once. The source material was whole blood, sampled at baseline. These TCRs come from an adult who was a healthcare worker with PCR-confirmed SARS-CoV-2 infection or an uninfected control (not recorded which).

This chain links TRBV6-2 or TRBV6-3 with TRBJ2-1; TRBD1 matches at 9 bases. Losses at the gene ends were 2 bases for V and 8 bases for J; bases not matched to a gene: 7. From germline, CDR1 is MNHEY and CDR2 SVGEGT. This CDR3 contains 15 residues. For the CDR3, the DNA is TGTGCCAGCAGTTACCCAGGGACAGGGTCCTATGAGCAGTTCTTC. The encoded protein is CASSYPGTGSYEQFF.

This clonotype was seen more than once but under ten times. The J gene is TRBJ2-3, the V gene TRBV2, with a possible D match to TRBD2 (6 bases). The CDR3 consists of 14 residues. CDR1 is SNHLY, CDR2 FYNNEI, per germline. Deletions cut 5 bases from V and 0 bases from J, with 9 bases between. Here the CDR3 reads CASSWGTSTDTQYF. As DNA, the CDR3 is TGTGCCAGCAGTTGGGGGACTAGCACAGATACGCAGTATTTT.

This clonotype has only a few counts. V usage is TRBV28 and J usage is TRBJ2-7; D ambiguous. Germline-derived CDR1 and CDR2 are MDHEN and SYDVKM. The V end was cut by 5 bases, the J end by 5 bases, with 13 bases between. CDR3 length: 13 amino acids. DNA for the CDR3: TGTGCCAGCAGTAAAAATGGACGTAACGAGCAGTACTTC. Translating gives CASSKNGRNEQYF.

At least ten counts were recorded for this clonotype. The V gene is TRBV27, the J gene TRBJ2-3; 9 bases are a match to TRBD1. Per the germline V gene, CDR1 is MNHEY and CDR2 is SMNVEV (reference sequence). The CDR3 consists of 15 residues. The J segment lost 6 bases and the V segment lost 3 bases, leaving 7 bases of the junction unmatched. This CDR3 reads CASSFPGTGLDTQYF. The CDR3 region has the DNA TGTGCCAGCAGTTTCCCCGGGACAGGGTTGGATACGCAGTATTTT.

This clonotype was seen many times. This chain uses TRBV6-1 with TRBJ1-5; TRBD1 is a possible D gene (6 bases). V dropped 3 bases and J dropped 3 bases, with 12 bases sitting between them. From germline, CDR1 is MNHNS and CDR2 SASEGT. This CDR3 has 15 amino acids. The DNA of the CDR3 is TGTGCCAGCAGTGACCAACAGGGATCCAATCAGCCCCAGCATTTT. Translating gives CASSDQQGSNQPQHF.

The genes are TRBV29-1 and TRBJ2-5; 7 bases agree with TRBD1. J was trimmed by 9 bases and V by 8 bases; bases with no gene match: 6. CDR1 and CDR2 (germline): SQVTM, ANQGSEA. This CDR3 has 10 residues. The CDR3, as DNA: TGCAGCTTCCGGGACAGCGCCCAGTACTTC. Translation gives CSFRDSAQYF.

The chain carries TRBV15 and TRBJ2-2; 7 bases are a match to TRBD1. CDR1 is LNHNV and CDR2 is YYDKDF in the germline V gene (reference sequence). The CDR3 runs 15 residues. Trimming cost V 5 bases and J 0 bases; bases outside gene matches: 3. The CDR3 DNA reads TGTGCCACCAGCTGGGGACAGACGAACACCGGGGAGCTGTTTTTT. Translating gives CATSWGQTNTGELFF.

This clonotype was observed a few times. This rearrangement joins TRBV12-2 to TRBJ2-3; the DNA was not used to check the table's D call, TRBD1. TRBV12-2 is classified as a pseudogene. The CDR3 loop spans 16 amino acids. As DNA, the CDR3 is TGTGCAAGTCGCTCGAGGGACAGGGGGCGTATAGATACGCAGTATTTT. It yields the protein CASRSRDRGRIDTQYF.

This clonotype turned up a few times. CDR3 region: CSALDPFRSYGYTF. In DNA form, the CDR3 reads TGCAGTGCCCTTGACCCATTTCGTAGCTATGGCTACACCTTC. The genes are TRBV20-1 and TRBJ1-2, with unresolved D. V dropped 6 bases and J dropped 4 bases, with 18 bases sitting between them. This CDR3 is built from 14 residues. CDR1 and CDR2 from the germline V gene are DFQATT and SNEGSKA (reference sequence).

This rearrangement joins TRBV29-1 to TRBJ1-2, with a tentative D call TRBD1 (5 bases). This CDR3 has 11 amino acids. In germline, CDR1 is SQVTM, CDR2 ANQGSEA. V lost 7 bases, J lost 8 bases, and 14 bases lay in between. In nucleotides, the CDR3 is TGCAGCGGGGCGACAGTGGACGGCTACACCTTC. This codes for CSGATVDGYTF.

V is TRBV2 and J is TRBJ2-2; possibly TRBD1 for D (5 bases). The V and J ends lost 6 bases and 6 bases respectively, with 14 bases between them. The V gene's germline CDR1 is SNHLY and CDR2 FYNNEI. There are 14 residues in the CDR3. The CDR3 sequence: CASRPGQLAGELFF. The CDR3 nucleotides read TGTGCCAGCAGACCCGGACAACTCGCCGGGGAGCTGTTTTTT.

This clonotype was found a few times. CDR3 bases: TGTGCCAGCAGCCGGGCAGACAACTATGGCTACACCTTC. Protein: CASSRADNYGYTF. The V and J genes are TRBV3-1 and TRBJ1-2; unclear D gene. With 4 bases removed from V and 2 bases from J, the gap between germline ends came to 8 bases. The CDR3 totals 13 residues. Germline loops: CDR1 LGHDT, CDR2 YNNKEL (reference sequence).

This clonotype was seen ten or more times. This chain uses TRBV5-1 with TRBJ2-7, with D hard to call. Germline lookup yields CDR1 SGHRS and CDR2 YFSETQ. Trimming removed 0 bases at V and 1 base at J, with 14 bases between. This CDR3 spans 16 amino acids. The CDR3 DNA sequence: TGCGCCAGCAGCTTGGCCGTCGGTGAACCATCCTACGAGCAGTACTTC. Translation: CASSLAVGEPSYEQYF.

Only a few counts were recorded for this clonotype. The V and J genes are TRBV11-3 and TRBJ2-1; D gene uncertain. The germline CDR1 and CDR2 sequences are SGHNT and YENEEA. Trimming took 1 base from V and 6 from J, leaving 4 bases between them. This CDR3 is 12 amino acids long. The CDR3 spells CASSLVGNEQFF. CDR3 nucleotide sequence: TGTGCCAGCAGCTTAGTAGGCAATGAGCAGTTCTTC.

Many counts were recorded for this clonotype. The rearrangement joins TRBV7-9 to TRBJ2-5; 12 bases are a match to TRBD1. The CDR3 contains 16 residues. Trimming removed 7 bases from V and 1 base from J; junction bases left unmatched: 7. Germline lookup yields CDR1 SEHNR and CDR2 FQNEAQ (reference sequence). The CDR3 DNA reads TGTGCCAGCACCCTGGGGGACAGGGGGCTCCAAGAGACCCAGTACTTC. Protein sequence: CASTLGDRGLQETQYF.

The CDR3 bases are TGTGCCAGCAGCCAGGGGGCACCACCAATGGATGGCACCTTC. Amino acids: CASSQGAPPMDGTF. V and J are TRBV28 and TRBJ1-2, with 8 positions matching TRBD1. J was trimmed by 13 bases and V by 6 bases; bases with no gene match: 16. The CDR3 is 14 amino acids. Germline CDR1 is MDHEN and CDR2 is SYDVKM.

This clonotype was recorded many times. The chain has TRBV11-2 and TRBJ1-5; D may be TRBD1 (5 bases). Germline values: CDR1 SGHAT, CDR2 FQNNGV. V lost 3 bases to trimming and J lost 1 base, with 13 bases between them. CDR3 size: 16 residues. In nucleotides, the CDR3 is TGTGCCAGCAGCTTGGGTTCGGGGGTGAGCAATCAGCCCCAGCATTTT. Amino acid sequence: CASSLGSGVSNQPQHF.

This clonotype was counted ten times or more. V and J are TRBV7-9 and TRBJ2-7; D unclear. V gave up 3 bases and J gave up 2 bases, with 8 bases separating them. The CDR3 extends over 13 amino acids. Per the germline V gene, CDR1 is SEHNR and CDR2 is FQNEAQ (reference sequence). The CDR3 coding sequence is TGTGCCAGCAGCTTTCCCTCCCCCTACGAGCAGTACTTC. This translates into CASSFPSPYEQYF.

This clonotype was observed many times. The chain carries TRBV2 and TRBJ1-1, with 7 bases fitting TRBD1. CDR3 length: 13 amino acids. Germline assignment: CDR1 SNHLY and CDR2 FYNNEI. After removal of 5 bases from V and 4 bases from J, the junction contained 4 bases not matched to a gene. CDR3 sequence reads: CASSTDRATEAFF. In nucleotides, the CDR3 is TGTGCCAGCAGTACCGACAGGGCCACTGAAGCTTTCTTT.

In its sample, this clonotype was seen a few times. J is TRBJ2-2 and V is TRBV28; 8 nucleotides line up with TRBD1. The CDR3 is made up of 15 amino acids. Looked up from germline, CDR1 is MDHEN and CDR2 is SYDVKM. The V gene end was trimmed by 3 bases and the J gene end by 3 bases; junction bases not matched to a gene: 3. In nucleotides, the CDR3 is TGTGCCAGCAGTTTCCGGGACAGGCACACCGGGGAGCTGTTTTTT. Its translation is CASSFRDRHTGELFF. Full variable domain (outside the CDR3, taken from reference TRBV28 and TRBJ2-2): DVKVTQSSRYLVKRTGEKVFLECVQDMDHENMFWYRQDPGLGLRLIYFSYDVKMKEKGDIPEGYSVSREKKERFSLILESASTNQTSMYLCASSFRDRHTGELFFGEGSRLTVL.

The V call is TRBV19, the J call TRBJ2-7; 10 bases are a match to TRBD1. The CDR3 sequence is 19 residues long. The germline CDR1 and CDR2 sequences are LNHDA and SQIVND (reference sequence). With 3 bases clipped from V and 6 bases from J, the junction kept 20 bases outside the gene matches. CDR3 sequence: CASSMRPTNRRDRGFEQYF. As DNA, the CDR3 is TGTGCCAGTAGTATGAGGCCTACCAACCGACGGGACAGGGGCTTCGAGCAGTACTTC.

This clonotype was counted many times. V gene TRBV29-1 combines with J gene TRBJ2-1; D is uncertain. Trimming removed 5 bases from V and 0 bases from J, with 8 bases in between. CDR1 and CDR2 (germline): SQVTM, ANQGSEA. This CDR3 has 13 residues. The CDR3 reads CSVLESSYNEQFF. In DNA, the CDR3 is TGCAGCGTTTTGGAGAGCTCCTACAATGAGCAGTTCTTC.

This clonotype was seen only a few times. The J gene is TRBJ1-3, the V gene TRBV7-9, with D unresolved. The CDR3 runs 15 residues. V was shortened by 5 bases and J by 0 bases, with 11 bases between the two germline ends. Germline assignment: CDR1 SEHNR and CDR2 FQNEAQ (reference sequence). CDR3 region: CASSPPGNSGNTIYF. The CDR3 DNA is TGTGCCAGCAGCCCCCCGGGCAACTCTGGAAACACCATATATTTT.

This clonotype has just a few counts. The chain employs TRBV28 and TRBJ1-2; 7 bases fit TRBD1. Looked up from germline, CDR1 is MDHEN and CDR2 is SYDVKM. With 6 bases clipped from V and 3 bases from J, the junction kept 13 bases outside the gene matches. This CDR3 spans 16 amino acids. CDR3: CASRPLSGGRDYGYTF. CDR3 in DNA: TGTGCCAGCAGACCCCTATCAGGGGGAAGGGACTATGGCTACACCTTC.

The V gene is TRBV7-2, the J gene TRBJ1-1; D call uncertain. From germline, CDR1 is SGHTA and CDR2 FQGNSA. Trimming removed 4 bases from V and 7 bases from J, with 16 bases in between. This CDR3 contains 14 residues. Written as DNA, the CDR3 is TGTGCCAGCAGCTACTCGAGGCTCGCAGTTGAAGCTTTCTTT. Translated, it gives CASSYSRLAVEAFF.

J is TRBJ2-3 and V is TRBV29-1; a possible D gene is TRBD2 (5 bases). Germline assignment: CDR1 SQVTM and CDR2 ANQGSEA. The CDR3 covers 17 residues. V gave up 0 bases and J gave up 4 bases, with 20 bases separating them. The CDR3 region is CSVEDRENTWESDTQYF. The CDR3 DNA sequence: TGCAGCGTTGAAGATCGGGAAAACACTTGGGAGTCAGATACGCAGTATTTT.

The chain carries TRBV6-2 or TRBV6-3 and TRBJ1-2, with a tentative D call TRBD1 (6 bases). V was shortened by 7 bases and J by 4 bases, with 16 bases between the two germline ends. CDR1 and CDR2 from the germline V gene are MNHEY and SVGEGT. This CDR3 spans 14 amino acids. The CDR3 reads CASNDGQNVYGYTF. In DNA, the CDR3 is TGTGCCAGCAACGATGGACAGAACGTCTATGGCTACACCTTC.

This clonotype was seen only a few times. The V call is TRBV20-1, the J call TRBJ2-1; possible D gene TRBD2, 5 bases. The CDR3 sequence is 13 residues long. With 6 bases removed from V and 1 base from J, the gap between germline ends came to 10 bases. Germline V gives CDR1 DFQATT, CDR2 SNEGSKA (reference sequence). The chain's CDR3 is CSAKLGSYNEQFF. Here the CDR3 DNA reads TGCAGTGCAAAACTAGGGTCCTACAATGAGCAGTTCTTC.

CDR3 bases: TGTGCCAGCAGCTTAGTATCCCAGGGGATTAACTATGGCTACACCTTC. Translating it yields CASSLVSQGINYGYTF. The J gene is TRBJ1-2, the V gene TRBV7-8; a weak D match, TRBD1 (6 bases). The CDR3 is 16 amino acids. Germline CDR1 is SGHVS and CDR2 is FQNEAQ. V gave up 1 base and J gave up 1 base, with 13 bases separating them.

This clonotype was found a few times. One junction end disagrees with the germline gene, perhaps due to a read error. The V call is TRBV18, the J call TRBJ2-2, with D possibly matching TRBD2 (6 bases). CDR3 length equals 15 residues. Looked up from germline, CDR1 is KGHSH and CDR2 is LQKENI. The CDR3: CASSPRIQGGGVLFF. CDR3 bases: TGTGCCAGCTCCCCCAGGATCCAAGGCGGCGGGGTGCTGTTTTTT. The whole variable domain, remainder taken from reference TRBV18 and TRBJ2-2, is NAGVMQNPRHLVRRRGQEARLRCSPMKGHSHVYWYRQLPEEGLKFMVYLQKENIIDESGMPKERFSAEFPKEGPSILRIQQVVRGDSAAYFCASSPRIQGGGVLFFGEGSRLTVL.